The 27 T cell receptor beta chains below were found in one sample sequenced in a study of control samples from healthy donors and cancer patients. The repertoire was sequenced with immunoSEQ multiplex PCR; TCRdb's copy has only in-frame clones and lacks some. The profile shows about 89,000 clones, approximately 86% of them singletons. The material sequenced was blood. The receptor set was obtained from a man aged 25-45 years in good health.

The chain carries TRBV6-5 and TRBJ1-5, with D uncertain. CDR1 and CDR2 (germline): MNHEY, SVGAGI. This CDR3 region has 14 residues. V was trimmed by 5 bases and J by 5 bases, leaving 13 bases between them. The CDR3 DNA reads as TGTGCCAGCAGTCCAGAGCCCTACGATCAGCCCCAGCATTTT. Its translation is CASSPEPYDQPQHF.

The chain has TRBV18 and TRBJ2-3, with D tentatively TRBD2 (7 bases). The V end lost 0 bases, the J end lost 3 bases, and 13 bases lay between the germline ends. CDR1 is KGHSH, CDR2 LQKENI, per germline. There are 16 residues in the CDR3. The CDR3 nucleotides read TGTGCCAGCTCACCACCAGCCAGGGGAGGGACAGATACGCAGTATTTT. This sequence encodes CASSPPARGGTDTQYF.

The J gene is TRBJ2-5, the V gene TRBV21-1. TRBV21-1 is marked as a pseudogene. The CDR3 covers 14 residues. DNA of the CDR3: TGTGCCAGCAGCAAAGCTAGGGGCGGGGAGACCCAGTACTTC. Amino acid sequence: CASSKARGGETQYF.

The chain couples TRBV5-1 to TRBJ2-4; 11 positions match TRBD2. Germline V gene sequence: CDR1 SGHRS, CDR2 YFSETQ. The V gene end was trimmed by 0 bases and the J gene end by 6 bases; junction bases not matched to a gene: 5. This CDR3 has 16 residues. DNA for the CDR3: TGCGCCAGCAGCTTGGGGATGACTAGCGGGATAAACATTCAGTACTTC. Its protein is CASSLGMTSGINIQYF.

The rearrangement links TRBV4-1 to TRBJ1-1; D gene uncertain. Germline CDR1 reads MGHRA; CDR2 reads YSYEKL. The V end was cut by 1 base, the J end by 1 base, with 7 bases between. The CDR3 runs 14 residues. In nucleotides, the CDR3 is TGCGCCAGCAGCCAAGGAGCGGGGAACACTGAAGCTTTCTTT. Residues: CASSQGAGNTEAFF.

This chain uses TRBV7-6 with TRBJ1-5, with 7 bases matching TRBD1. V lost 1 base and J lost 7; bases outside the gene matches: 7. This CDR3 is built from 15 residues. Per germline, CDR1 SGHVS and CDR2 FNYEAQ. This CDR3 reads CASSLVQGGRQPQHF. CDR3 sequence (DNA): TGTGCCAGCAGCTTAGTACAAGGGGGCCGACAGCCCCAGCATTTT.

This clone has a handful of counts. The genes are TRBV5-1 and TRBJ1-4; D call uncertain. CDR1 SGHRS and CDR2 YFSETQ come from the germline V gene. The CDR3 length is 17 residues. V lost 0 bases and J lost 0, with 12 bases in between. DNA for the CDR3: TGCGCCAGCAGCTTGGGGGAGCAGGACTCAACTAATGAAAAACTGTTTTTT. Translating it yields CASSLGEQDSTNEKLFF.

The rearrangement links TRBV3-1 (or the pseudogene TRBV3-2) to TRBJ2-3; 11 bases agree with TRBD2. Germline CDR1 and CDR2: LGHDT and YNNKEL (reference sequence). V was pared by 3 bases and J by 0 bases, with 11 bases of the junction left unmatched. The length of the CDR3 is 19 residues. The CDR3, as DNA: TGTGCCAGCAGCCACTTGCGCCGACTAGCGGGGCCGAGCACAGATACGCAGTATTTT. Translating gives CASSHLRRLAGPSTDTQYF.

J is TRBJ2-5 and V is TRBV5-1; D might be TRBD2 (5 bases). This CDR3 has 14 residues. The germline V gene encodes CDR1 SGHRS and CDR2 YFSETQ. The V gene lost 0 bases and the J gene lost 5 bases, with 11 bases spanning the gap. CDR3 loop: CASSLVASRETQYF. CDR3 sequence (DNA): TGCGCCAGCAGCTTGGTGGCTAGCAGGGAGACCCAGTACTTC.

This rearrangement joins TRBV7-8 to TRBJ2-3; D is possibly TRBD2 (5 bases). Trimming shortened V by 5 bases and J by 0 bases, and 9 bases separated the two germline ends. In germline, CDR1 is SGHVS, CDR2 FQNEAQ. The CDR3 consists of 14 residues. The DNA for the CDR3 is TGTGCCAGCAGCCGAGGCGGGAGCACAGATACGCAGTATTTT. Protein sequence: CASSRGGSTDTQYF.

The chain employs TRBV30 and TRBJ2-3; possibly TRBD2 for D (6 bases). V gave up 8 bases and J gave up 0 bases, with 15 bases separating them. This CDR3 region has 14 residues. Germline lookup yields CDR1 GTSNPN and CDR2 SVGIG (reference sequence). The DNA of the CDR3 is TGTGCCGTACAACCGGGAGCTAGCACAGATACGCAGTATTTT. This encodes CAVQPGASTDTQYF.

This clone was seen only a few times. V and J are TRBV29-1 and TRBJ1-1; TRBD1 matches 8 bases. There are 14 residues in the CDR3. Germline CDR1 SQVTM, CDR2 ANQGSEA. The V segment lost 4 bases and the J segment 4 bases; nucleotides outside the gene matches: 8. This CDR3 reads CSVGPGQGGTEAFF. Here the CDR3 DNA reads TGCAGCGTTGGGCCTGGACAGGGAGGCACTGAAGCTTTCTTT. Using reference TRBV29-1 and TRBJ1-1 for the parts outside the CDR3, the full variable domain is SAVISQKPSRDICQRGTSLTIQCQVDSQVTMMFWYRQQPGQSLTLIATANQGSEATYESGFVIDKFPISRPNLTFSTLTVSNMSPEDSSIYLCSVGPGQGGTEAFFGQGTRLTVV.

V and J are TRBV9 and TRBJ2-5; maybe TRBD2 (5 bases). V dropped 0 bases and J dropped 4 bases, with 13 bases sitting between them. The CDR3 is 15 residues long. The germline V gene encodes CDR1 SGDLS and CDR2 YYNGEE. The CDR3 DNA is TGTGCCAGCAGCGTAGGTGGCGGGTTCGTAGAGACCCAGTACTTC. The encoded protein is CASSVGGGFVETQYF.

The V gene is TRBV7-2, the J gene TRBJ2-1; 9 nucleotides match TRBD2. This CDR3 spans 15 amino acids. Germline CDR1 reads SGHTA; CDR2 reads FQGNSA. V lost 0 bases to trimming and J lost 10 bases; unmatched junction nucleotides: 7. The CDR3 sequence is CASSLAGGGASEQFF. The CDR3 DNA reads TGTGCCAGCAGCTTAGCGGGCGGGGGGGCAAGCGAGCAGTTCTTC.

The rearrangement links TRBV4-2 to TRBJ1-2; D remains ambiguous. Germline values: CDR1 LGHNA, CDR2 YNFKEQ. CDR3 length equals 15 residues. V was clipped by 0 bases and J by 3 bases, with 11 bases between them. CDR3 in DNA: TGTGCCAGCAGCCAAGATCTACCCGGGGACTATGGCTACACCTTC. Translating gives CASSQDLPGDYGYTF.

The chain has TRBV7-9 and TRBJ1-1; D is unclear. CDR3 length: 14 amino acids. Per germline, CDR1 SEHNR and CDR2 FQNEAQ (reference sequence). Deletions cut 2 bases from V and 5 bases from J, with 12 bases between. In DNA, the CDR3 is TGTGCCAGCAGCTTACGAAGGACGGGGACTGAAGCTTTCTTT. Protein: CASSLRRTGTEAFF.

In DNA, the CDR3 is TGTGCCACCAGTGCCCCGGGACAGGGCCCCGAGACCCAGTACTTC. This encodes CATSAPGQGPETQYF. The rearrangement joins TRBV24-1 to TRBJ2-5; 9 positions match TRBD1. The CDR3 has 15 residues. In germline, CDR1 is KGHDR, CDR2 SFDVKD. The ends lost 5 bases at V and 5 bases at J; junction bases unmatched: 8.

This sequence joins TRBV6-2 or TRBV6-3 and TRBJ2-3, with D perhaps being TRBD1 or TRBD2 (5 bases each). The CDR3 has 15 residues. V was trimmed by 2 bases and J by 6 bases, leaving 15 bases between them. The V gene's germline CDR1 is MNHEY and CDR2 SVGEGT. The CDR3: CASSYNSRDLDTQYF. The DNA for the CDR3 is TGTGCCAGCAGTTACAACTCCCGGGACCTCGATACGCAGTATTTT.

The chain uses TRBV27 and TRBJ2-3; 7 positions agree with TRBD1. The V and J ends lost 6 bases and 4 bases, in that order; junction bases with no gene match: 10. The CDR3 is 15 residues long. Germline CDR1 MNHEY, CDR2 SMNVEV (reference sequence). The CDR3 DNA reads TGTGCCAGCAGCCCCCGGGACAGAAGATCAGATACGCAGTATTTT. Translated, it gives CASSPRDRRSDTQYF.

V is TRBV29-1 and J is TRBJ2-2, with D perhaps matching TRBD1 (5 bases). Germline V gives CDR1 SQVTM, CDR2 ANQGSEA. CDR3 length equals 12 residues. Trimming took 6 bases from V and 4 from J, leaving 9 bases between them. CDR3 residues: CSVWTPTGELFF. The CDR3 DNA sequence: TGCAGCGTGTGGACACCCACCGGGGAGCTGTTTTTT.

The chain employs TRBV12-3 or TRBV12-4 and TRBJ2-2; the D is unclear. Trimming shortened V by 2 bases and J by 7 bases, and 8 bases separated the two germline ends. The CDR3 totals 13 residues. The CDR3 sequence: CASSLLGSGELFF. The CDR3 DNA follows: TGTGCCAGCAGTTTATTGGGAAGCGGGGAGCTGTTTTTT.

V usage is TRBV30 and J usage is TRBJ1-2; no clear D. The V end lost 2 bases, the J end lost 9 bases, and 10 bases lay between the germline ends. In germline, CDR1 is GTSNPN, CDR2 SVGIG (reference sequence). CDR3 length equals 11 residues. The CDR3 DNA reads TGTGCCTGGAGTCCTCCCGGCAGCTACACCTTC. Translating it yields CAWSPPGSYTF.

In this sample, this clone turned up once. V is TRBV30 and J is TRBJ1-6; no reliable D call. CDR3 length equals 18 residues. Germline CDR1 reads GTSNPN; CDR2 reads SVGIG (reference sequence). Trimming removed 3 bases at V and 5 bases at J, with 23 bases between. The CDR3 reads CAWSERSALRRDNSPLHF. CDR3 DNA sequence: TGTGCCTGGAGCGAGCGATCAGCGTTGAGGAGGGATAATTCACCCCTCCACTTT.

This chain uses TRBV3-1 (or the pseudogene TRBV3-2) with TRBJ2-5; the D gene is possibly TRBD2 (5 bases). The CDR3 runs 13 residues. The germline V gene has CDR1 LGHDT and CDR2 YNNKEL (reference sequence). Trimming stripped 6 bases from V and 2 bases from J, with 10 bases between. The CDR3 sequence: CASRLGLQETQYF. The CDR3 bases are TGTGCCAGCAGACTCGGACTTCAAGAGACCCAGTACTTC.

The V gene is TRBV5-1, the J gene TRBJ2-2; 10 bases agree with TRBD1. The V and J ends lost 4 bases and 4 bases, in that order; junction bases with no gene match: 7. The CDR3 loop spans 16 amino acids. From germline, CDR1 is SGHRS and CDR2 YFSETQ. For the CDR3, the DNA is TGCGCCAGCAGCACCAATCGGGACAGGGGCACCGGGGAGCTGTTTTTT. This translates into CASSTNRDRGTGELFF.

The DNA of the CDR3 is TGCGCCAGCAGTGATGGGGGGTCCTATGGCTACACCTTC. As protein: CASSDGGSYGYTF. This chain links TRBV10-1 with TRBJ1-2; D is possibly TRBD1 (5 bases). The CDR3 length is 13 residues. Trimming took 3 bases from V and 4 from J, leaving 9 bases between them. Germline lookup yields CDR1 WNHNN and CDR2 SYGVQD (reference sequence).

The V gene is TRBV12-3 or TRBV12-4, the J gene TRBJ1-1; D gene unclear. The V gene lost 7 bases and the J gene lost 5 bases, with 14 bases spanning the gap. The CDR3 extends over 13 amino acids. As DNA, the CDR3 is TGTGCCAGCACCTTCCAGTTGGTGACTGAAGCTTTCTTT. It encodes CASTFQLVTEAFF.